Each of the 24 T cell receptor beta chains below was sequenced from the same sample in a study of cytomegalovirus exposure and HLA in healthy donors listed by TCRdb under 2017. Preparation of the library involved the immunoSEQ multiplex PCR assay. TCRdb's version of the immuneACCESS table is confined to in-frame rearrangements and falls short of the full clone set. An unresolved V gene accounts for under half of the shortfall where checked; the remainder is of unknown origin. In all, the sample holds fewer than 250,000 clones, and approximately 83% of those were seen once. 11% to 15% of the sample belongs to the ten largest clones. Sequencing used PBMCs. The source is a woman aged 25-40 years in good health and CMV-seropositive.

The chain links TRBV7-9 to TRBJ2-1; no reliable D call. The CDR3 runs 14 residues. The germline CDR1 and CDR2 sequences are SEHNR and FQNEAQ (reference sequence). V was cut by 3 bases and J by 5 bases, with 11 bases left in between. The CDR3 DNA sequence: TGTGCCAGCAGCTTCCCGGACGGAAACAATGAGCAGTTCTTC. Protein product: CASSFPDGNNEQFF.

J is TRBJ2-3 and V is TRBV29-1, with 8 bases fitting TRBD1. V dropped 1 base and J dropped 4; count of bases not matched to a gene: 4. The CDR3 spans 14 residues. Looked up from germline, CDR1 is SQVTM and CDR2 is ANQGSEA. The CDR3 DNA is TGCAGCGTTGAAGGAGGACAGGGTGCAGATACGCAGTATTTT. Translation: CSVEGGQGADTQYF.

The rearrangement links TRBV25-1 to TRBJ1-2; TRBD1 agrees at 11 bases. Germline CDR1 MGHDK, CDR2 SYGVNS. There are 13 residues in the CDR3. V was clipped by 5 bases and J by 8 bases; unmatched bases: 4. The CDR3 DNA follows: TGTGCCAGCAGTCGGGACAGGGGGGAAGGCTACACCTTC. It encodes CASSRDRGEGYTF.

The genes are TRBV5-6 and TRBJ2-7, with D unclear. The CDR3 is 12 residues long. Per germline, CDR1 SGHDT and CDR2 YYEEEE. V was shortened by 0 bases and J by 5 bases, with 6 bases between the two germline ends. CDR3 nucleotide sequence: TGTGCCAGCAGCTTGGCAAGGCACGAGCAGTACTTC. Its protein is CASSLARHEQYF.

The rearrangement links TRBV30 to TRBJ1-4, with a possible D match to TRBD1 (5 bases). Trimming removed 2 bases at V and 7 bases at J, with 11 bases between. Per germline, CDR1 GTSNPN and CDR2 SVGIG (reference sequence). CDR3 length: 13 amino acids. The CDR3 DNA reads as TGTGCCTGGAGTAGGGGTGGGCCTGAAAAACTGTTTTTT. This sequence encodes CAWSRGGPEKLFF. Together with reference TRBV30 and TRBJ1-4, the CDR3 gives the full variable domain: SQTIHQWPATLVQPVGSPLSLECTVEGTSNPNLYWYRQAAGRGLQLLFYSVGIGQISSEVPQNLSASRPQDRQFILSSKKLLLSDSGFYLCAWSRGGPEKLFFGSGTQLSVL.

The CDR3 DNA reads as TGTGCCAGTAGCCCCGGGACAGCGGAGAGGACTGAAGCTTTCTTT. It is translated as CASSPGTAERTEAFF. J is TRBJ1-1 and V is TRBV19, with 7 nucleotides matching TRBD1. The germline CDR1 and CDR2 sequences are LNHDA and SQIVND (reference sequence). The CDR3 runs to 15 residues. The V segment lost 6 bases and the J segment 5 bases; nucleotides outside the gene matches: 12.

In nucleotides, the CDR3 is TGTGCCAGCAGCCCGAGACCCGGGAGCAGTTACAATGAGCAGTTCTTC. Its translation is CASSPRPGSSYNEQFF. The chain uses TRBV9 and TRBJ2-1; a possible D gene is TRBD2 (6 bases). CDR3 size: 16 residues. V was shortened by 4 bases and J by 4 bases, with 18 bases between the two germline ends. Germline CDR1 reads SGDLS; CDR2 reads YYNGEE.

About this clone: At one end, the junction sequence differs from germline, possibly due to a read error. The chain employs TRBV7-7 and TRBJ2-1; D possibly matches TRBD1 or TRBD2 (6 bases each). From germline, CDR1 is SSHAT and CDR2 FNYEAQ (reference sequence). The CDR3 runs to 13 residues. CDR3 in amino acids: CASSPRGHNEQFF. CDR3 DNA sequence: TGTGCTAGCAGCCCCCGGGGGCACAATGAGCAGTTCTTC.

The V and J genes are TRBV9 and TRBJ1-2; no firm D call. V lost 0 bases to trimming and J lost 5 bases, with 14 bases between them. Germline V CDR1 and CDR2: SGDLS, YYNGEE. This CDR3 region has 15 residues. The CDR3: CASSVGATSTYGYTF. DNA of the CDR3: TGTGCCAGCAGCGTAGGGGCAACAAGTACTTATGGCTACACCTTC.

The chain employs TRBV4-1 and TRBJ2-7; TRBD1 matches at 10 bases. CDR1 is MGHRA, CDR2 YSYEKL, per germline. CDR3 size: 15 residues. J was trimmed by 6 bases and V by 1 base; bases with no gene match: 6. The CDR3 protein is CASSQVRQGAIEQYF. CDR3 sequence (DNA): TGCGCCAGCAGCCAAGTGAGACAGGGGGCGATCGAGCAGTACTTC.

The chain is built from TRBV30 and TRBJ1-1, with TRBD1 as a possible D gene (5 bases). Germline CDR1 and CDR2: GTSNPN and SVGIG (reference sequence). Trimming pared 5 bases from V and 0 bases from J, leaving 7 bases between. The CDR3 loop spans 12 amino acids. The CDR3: CAWGAMNTEAFF. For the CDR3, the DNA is TGTGCCTGGGGGGCGATGAACACTGAAGCTTTCTTT. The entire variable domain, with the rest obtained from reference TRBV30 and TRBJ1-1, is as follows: SQTIHQWPATLVQPVGSPLSLECTVEGTSNPNLYWYRQAAGRGLQLLFYSVGIGQISSEVPQNLSASRPQDRQFILSSKKLLLSDSGFYLCAWGAMNTEAFFGQGTRLTVV.

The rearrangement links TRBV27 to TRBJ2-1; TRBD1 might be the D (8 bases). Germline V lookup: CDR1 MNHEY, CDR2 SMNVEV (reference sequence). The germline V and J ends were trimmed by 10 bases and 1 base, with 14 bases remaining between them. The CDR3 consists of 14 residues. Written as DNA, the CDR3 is TGTGCCACTACAGGGGGAGGGTCCTACAATGAGCAGTTCTTC. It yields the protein CATTGGGSYNEQFF.

CDR3 coding DNA: TGTGCCAGCAGGACGGACAGGGAAAAACTGTTTTTT. It translates to CASRTDREKLFF. This chain uses TRBV2 with TRBJ1-4; TRBD1 agrees at 7 bases. After removal of 6 bases from V and 8 bases from J, the junction contained 3 bases not matched to a gene. CDR3 length: 12 residues. Germline assignment: CDR1 SNHLY and CDR2 FYNNEI.

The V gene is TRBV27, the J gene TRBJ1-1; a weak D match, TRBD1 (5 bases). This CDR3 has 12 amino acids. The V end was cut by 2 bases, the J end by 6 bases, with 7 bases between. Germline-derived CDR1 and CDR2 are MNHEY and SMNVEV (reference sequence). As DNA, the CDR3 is TGTGCCAGCAGTTTAGGGGGGGCTGAAGCTTTCTTT. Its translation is CASSLGGAEAFF.

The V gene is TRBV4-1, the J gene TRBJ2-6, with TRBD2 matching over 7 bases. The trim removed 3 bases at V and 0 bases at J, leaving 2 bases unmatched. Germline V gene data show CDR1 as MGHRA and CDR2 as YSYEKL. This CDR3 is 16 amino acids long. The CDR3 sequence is CASSQGRDSGANVLTF. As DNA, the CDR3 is TGCGCCAGCAGCCAGGGGAGGGACTCTGGGGCCAACGTCCTGACTTTC.

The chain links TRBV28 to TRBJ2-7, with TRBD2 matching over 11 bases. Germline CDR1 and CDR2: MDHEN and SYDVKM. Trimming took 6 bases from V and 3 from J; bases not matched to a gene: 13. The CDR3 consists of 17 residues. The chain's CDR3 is CASSQSPVLAGDYEQYF. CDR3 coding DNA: TGTGCCAGCAGCCAAAGTCCAGTACTAGCGGGGGACTACGAGCAGTACTTC.

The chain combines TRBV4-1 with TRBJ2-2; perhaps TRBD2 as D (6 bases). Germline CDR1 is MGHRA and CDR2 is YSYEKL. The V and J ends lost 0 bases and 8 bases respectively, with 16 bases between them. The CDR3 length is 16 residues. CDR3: CASSQDQSGWRGELFF. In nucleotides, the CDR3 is TGCGCCAGCAGCCAAGATCAAAGCGGGTGGAGGGGGGAGCTGTTTTTT.

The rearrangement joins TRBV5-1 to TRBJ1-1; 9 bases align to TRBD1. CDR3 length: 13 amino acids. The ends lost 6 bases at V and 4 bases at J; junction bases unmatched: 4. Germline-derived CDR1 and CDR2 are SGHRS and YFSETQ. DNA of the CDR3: TGCGCCAGCATGGGACAGGGTTTCACTGAAGCTTTCTTT. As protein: CASMGQGFTEAFF.

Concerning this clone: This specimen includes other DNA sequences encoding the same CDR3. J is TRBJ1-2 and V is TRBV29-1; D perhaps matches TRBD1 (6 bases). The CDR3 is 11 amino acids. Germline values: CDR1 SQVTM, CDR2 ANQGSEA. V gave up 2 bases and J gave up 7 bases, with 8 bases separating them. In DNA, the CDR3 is TGCAGCGTTGAAAGCAGGGGTGGCTACACCTTC. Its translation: CSVESRGGYTF.

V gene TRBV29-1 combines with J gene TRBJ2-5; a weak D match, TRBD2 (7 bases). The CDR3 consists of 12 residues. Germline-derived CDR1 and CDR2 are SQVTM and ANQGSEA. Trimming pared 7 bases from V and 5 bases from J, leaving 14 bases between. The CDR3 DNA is TGCAGCGCCGTCGGGGGGCTGGAGACCCAGTACTTC. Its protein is CSAVGGLETQYF.

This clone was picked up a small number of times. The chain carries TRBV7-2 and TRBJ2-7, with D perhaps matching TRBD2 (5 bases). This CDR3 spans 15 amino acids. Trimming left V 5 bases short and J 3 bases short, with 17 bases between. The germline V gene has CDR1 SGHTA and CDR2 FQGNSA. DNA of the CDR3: TGTGCCAGCAGCCGGACCCGAGCGACTAACTACGAGCAGTACTTC. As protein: CASSRTRATNYEQYF.

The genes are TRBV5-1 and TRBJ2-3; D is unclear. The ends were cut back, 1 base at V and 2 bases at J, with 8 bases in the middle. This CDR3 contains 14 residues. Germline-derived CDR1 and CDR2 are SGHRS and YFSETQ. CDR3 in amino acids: CASSLNGVTDTQYF. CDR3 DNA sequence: TGCGCCAGCAGCTTGAATGGAGTCACAGATACGCAGTATTTT.

CDR3 bases: TGTGCCAGCAGCCTCCTCCCGGGAGGGCCTATGGAGGGCACCGGGGAGCTGTTTTTT. Protein product: CASSLLPGGPMEGTGELFF. V usage is TRBV13 and J usage is TRBJ2-2, with 8 bases fitting TRBD2. The V gene's germline CDR1 is PRHDT and CDR2 FYEKMQ (reference sequence). The length of the CDR3 is 19 residues. Trimming removed 5 bases from V and 4 bases from J; junction bases left unmatched: 18.

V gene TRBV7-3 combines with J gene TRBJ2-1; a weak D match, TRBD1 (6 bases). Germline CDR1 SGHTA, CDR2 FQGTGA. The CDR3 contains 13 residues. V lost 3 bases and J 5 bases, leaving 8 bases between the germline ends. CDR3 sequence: CASSLGQNNEQFF. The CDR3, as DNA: TGTGCCAGCAGCTTGGGACAAAACAATGAGCAGTTCTTC.